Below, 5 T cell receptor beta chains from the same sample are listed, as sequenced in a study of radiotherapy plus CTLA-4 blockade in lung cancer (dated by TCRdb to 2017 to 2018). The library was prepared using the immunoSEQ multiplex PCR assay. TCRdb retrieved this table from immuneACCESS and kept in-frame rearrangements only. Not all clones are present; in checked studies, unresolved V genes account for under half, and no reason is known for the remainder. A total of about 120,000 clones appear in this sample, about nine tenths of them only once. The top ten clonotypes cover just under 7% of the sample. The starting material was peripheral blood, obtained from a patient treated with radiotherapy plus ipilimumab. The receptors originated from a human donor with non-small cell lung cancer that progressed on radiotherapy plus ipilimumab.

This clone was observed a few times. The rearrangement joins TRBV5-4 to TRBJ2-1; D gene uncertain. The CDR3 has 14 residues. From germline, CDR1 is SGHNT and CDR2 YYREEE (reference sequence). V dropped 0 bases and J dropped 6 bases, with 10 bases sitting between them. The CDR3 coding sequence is TGTGCCAGCAGCTTGGCGTTAGTCATCAATGAGCAGTTCTTC. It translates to CASSLALVINEQFF.

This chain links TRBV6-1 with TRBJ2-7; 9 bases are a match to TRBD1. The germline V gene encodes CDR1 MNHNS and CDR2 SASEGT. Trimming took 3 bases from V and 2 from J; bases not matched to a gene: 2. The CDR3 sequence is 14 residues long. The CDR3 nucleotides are TGTGCCAGCAGTGAGGGACAGGGAGCCTACGAGCAGTACTTC. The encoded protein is CASSEGQGAYEQYF.

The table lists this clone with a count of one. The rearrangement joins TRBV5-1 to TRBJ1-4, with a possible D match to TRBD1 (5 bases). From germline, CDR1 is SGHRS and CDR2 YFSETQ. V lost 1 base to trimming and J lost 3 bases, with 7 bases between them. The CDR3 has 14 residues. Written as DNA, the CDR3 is TGCGCCAGCAGCTTGTGGGGGTCTAATGAAAAACTGTTTTTT. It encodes CASSLWGSNEKLFF.

The CDR3 DNA follows: TGTGCCAGCAGTGAATTTGGCAGGGAGTCCAATGAGCAGTTCTTC. Translated, it gives CASSEFGRESNEQFF. The J gene is TRBJ2-1, the V gene TRBV2, with D possibly called TRBD1 or TRBD2 (5 bases each). CDR1 and CDR2 (germline): SNHLY, FYNNEI. Trimming stripped 2 bases from V and 6 bases from J, with 14 bases between. The CDR3 extends over 15 amino acids.

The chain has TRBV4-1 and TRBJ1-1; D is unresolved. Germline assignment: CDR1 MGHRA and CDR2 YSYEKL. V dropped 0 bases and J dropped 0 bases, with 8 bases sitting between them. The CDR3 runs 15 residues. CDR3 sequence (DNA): TGCGCCAGCAGCCAAGAGTTCCAGTTGAACACTGAAGCTTTCTTT. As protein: CASSQEFQLNTEAFF.